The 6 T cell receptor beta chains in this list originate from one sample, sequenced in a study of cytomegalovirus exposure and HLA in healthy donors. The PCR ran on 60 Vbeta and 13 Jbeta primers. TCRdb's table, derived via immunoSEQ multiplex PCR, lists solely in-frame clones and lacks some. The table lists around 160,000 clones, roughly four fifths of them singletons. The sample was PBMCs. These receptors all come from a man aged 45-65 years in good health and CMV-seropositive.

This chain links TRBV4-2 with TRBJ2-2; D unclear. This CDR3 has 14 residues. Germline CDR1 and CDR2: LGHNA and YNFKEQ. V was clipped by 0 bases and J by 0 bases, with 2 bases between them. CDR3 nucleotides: TGTGCCAGCAGCCAAGACGCGAACACCGGGGAGCTGTTTTTT. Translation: CASSQDANTGELFF.

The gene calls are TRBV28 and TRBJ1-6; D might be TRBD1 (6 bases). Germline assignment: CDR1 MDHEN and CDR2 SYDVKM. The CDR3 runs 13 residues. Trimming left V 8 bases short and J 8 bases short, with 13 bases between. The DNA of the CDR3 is TGTGCCAGCCACGACAGGTCTGATTCACCCCTCCACTTT. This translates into CASHDRSDSPLHF.

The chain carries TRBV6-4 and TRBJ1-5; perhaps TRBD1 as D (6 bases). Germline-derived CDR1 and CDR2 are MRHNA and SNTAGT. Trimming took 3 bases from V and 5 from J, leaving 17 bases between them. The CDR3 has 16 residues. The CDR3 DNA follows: TGTGCCAGCAGTGAGGGGGTGAGGACAGAATATCAGCCCCAGCATTTT. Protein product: CASSEGVRTEYQPQHF.

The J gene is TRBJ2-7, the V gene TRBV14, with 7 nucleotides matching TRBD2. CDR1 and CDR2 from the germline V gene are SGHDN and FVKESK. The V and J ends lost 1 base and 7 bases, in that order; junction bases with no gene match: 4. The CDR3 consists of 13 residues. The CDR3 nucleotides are TGTGCCAGCAGCCAAGGGACTAGGACTGAGCAGTACTTC. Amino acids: CASSQGTRTEQYF.

The CDR3 here is CASSRQSTSHYGYTF. CDR3 nucleotide sequence: TGTGCCAGTAGTAGACAGTCGACCTCCCACTATGGCTACACCTTC. The chain carries TRBV19 and TRBJ1-2; the D gene is possibly TRBD1 (5 bases). CDR3 size: 15 residues. Germline V gene lookup returns CDR1 LNHDA and CDR2 SQIVND (reference sequence). Trimming cost V 4 bases and J 3 bases, with 15 bases left between them.

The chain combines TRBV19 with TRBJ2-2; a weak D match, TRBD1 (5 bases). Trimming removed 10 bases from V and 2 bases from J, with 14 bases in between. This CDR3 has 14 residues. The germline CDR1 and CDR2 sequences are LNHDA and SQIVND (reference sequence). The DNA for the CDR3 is TGTGCCACCGCCAGACAGATAAACACCGGGGAGCTGTTTTTT. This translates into CATARQINTGELFF.